The clone carrying this T cell receptor (beta chain) has a single count. CDR3 length equals 16 residues. Germline V CDR1 and CDR2: MNHNS, SASEGT. With 0 bases clipped from V and 6 bases from J, the junction kept 8 bases outside the gene matches. This specimen belongs to a study of blood T cell repertoires in COVID-19. For the study at large: Acute-phase and convalescent COVID-19 samples originated in the United States, Italy and Spain.

Some clones are missing from TCRdb's copy, which holds only in-frame ones; the method was immunoSEQ multiplex PCR. This table holds 150,000 to 200,000 clones, 70% to 90% found once. V gene TRBV6-1 combines with J gene TRBJ2-7, with TRBD1 matching 10 bases. This receptor was identified in a man between 70 and 80 years old with active or convalescent COVID-19. Input material: peripheral blood. The CDR3 DNA reads TGTGCCAGCAGTGAAGCCGGGGGAGGACAGGGGGGCGAGCAGTACTTC. Its protein is CASSEAGGGQGGEQYF.